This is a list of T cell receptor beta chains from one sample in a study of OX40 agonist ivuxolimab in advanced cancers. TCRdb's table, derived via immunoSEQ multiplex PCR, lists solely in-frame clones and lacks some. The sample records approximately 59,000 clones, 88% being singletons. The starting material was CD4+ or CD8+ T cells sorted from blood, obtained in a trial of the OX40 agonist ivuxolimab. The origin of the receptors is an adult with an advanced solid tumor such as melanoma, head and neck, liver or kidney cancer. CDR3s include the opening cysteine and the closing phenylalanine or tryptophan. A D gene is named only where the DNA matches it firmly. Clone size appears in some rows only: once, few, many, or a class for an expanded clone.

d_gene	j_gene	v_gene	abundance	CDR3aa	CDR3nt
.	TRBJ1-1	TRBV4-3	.	CASSRMAGLGTEAFF	TGCGCCAGCAGCCGAATGGCGGGGTTGGGTACTGAAGCTTTCTTT
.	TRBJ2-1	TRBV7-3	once	CASSAGVGREQFF	TGTGCCAGCAGCGCCGGTGTGGGTAGAGAGCAGTTCTTC
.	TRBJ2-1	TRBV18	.	CASSPPGLGGQNEQFF	TGTGCCAGCTCACCACCGGGACTGGGGGGTCAAAATGAGCAGTTCTTC
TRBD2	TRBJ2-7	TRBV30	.	CAWRGGSGTYYEQYF	TGTGCCTGGAGGGGAGGTAGCGGGACCTACTACGAGCAGTACTTC
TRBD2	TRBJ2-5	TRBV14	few	CASSQTWTSGAPRETQYF	TGTGCCAGCAGCCAAACCTGGACTAGCGGGGCCCCGAGAGAGACCCAGTACTTC
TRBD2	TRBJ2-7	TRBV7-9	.	CASSFLGGGSISYEQYF	TGTGCCAGCAGCTTCTTAGGTGGCGGGAGTATTTCCTACGAGCAGTACTTC
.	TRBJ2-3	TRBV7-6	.	CASSLMVRGNTDTQYF	TGTGCCAGCAGCTTAATGGTCCGGGGAAACACAGATACGCAGTATTTT
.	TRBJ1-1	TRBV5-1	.	CASSFDSSNTEAFF	TGCGCCAGCAGCTTTGACAGTTCCAACACTGAAGCTTTCTTT
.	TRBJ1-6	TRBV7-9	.	CASSPARTASGSPLHF	TGTGCCAGCAGCCCGGCACGGACGGCCTCGGGATCACCCCTCCACTTT
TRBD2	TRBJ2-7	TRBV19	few	CASSLAGESEQYF	TGTGCCAGTAGTTTGGCGGGAGAGAGCGAGCAGTACTTC
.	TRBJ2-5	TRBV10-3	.	CAIRAPYF	TGTGCCATCAGGGCCCCCTACTTC
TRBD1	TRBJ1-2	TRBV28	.	CASMNRGRGYTF	TGTGCCAGCATGAACAGGGGGAGAGGCTACACCTTC
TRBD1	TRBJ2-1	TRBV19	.	CASRRDRTGNEQFF	TGTGCCAGTAGGAGGGACAGAACGGGCAATGAGCAGTTCTTC
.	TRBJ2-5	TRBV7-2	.	CASSLDSFGAQYF	TGTGCCAGCAGCTTGGACAGCTTTGGGGCCCAGTACTTC
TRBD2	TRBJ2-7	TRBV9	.	CASSATGTTYEQYF	TGTGCCAGCAGCGCCACCGGGACTACCTACGAGCAGTACTTC
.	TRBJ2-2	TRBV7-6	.	CASSLGGFANTGELFF	TGTGCCAGCAGCTTAGGGGGATTCGCGAACACCGGGGAGCTGTTTTTT
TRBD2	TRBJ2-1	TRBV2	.	CASRGTSGPLWSYNEQFF	TGTGCCAGCCGAGGGACTAGCGGGCCCCTATGGAGCTACAATGAGCAGTTCTTC
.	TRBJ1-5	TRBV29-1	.	CSVGQGQNQPQHF	TGCAGCGTTGGGCAGGGTCAAAATCAGCCCCAGCATTTT
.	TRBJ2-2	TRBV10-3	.	CAISSPTLVNTGELFF	TGTGCCATCAGTTCCCCGACCCTAGTGAACACCGGGGAGCTGTTTTTT
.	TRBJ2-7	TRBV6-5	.	CASSSSVSGGDEQYF	.
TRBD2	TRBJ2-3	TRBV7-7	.	CASSLGTSGSADTQYF	TGTGCTAGCAGCTTAGGGACTAGCGGGAGTGCAGATACGCAGTATTTT
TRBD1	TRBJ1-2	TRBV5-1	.	CASSLDTGDFGYTF	TGCGCCAGCAGCTTGGACACAGGGGATTTTGGCTACACCTTC
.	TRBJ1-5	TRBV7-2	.	CASSSQPTVGRVGNQPQHF	TGTGCCAGCTCTTCTCAGCCGACGGTCGGGAGGGTTGGCAATCAGCCCCAGCATTTT
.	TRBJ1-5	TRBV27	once	CASSLKLGRGDQPQHF	TGTGCCAGCAGTTTAAAATTAGGGAGAGGGGATCAGCCCCAGCATTTT
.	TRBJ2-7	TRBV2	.	CASRDSRSYEQYF	TGTGCCAGCAGGGACAGTAGAAGCTACGAGCAGTACTTC
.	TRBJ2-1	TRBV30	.	CAWSSVAVPTYNEQFF	TGTGCCTGGAGCTCGGTAGCGGTCCCAACCTACAATGAGCAGTTCTTC
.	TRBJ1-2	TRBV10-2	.	CASSESSGAGGYTF	TGCGCCAGCAGTGAGTCTTCGGGGGCAGGTGGCTACACCTTC
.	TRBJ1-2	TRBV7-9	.	CASSSSGAIYGYTF	TGTGCCAGCAGCTCTTCAGGGGCGATCTATGGCTACACCTTC
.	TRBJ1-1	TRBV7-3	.	CASSIKLRAEAFF	TGTGCCAGCAGCATCAAACTCCGCGCTGAAGCTTTCTTT
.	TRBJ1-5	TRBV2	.	CASTEISGSGQPQHF	TGTGCCAGCACTGAAATTTCGGGGTCGGGTCAGCCCCAGCATTTT